This T cell receptor (beta chain) originates from a study of shared clonotypes between healthy human individuals. The table lists this clone with many counts. The V gene's germline CDR1 is MNHEY and CDR2 SMNVEV (reference sequence). CDR3 length: 15 amino acids. V lost 5 bases and J 3 bases, leaving 16 bases between the germline ends. Measured with immunoSEQ multiplex PCR; TCRdb has only the in-frame clones, and not every one. The sample has around 700,000 clones, less than 85% seen once; the top ten hold 1.5% to 2%. Sequenced sample: memory CD4+ T cells sorted from blood. Subset indicated: CD45RA-negative fraction. The receptor comes from a woman between 25 and 40 years old in good health. V usage is TRBV27 and J usage is TRBJ1-2; D is perhaps TRBD1 (6 bases). The CDR3 protein is CASSAKGQNYYGYTF. As DNA, the CDR3 is TGTGCCAGCAGTGCAAAAGGACAGAATTACTATGGCTACACCTTC.